Each of the 5 T cell receptor beta chains below was sequenced from the same sample in a study of cytomegalovirus exposure and HLA in healthy donors. PCR involved 60 Vbeta and 13 Jbeta primers. Produced via immunoSEQ multiplex PCR; TCRdb's table is partial and in-frame only. The sample shows fewer than 100,000 clones, around three quarters of them seen only once. The sequenced material came from PBMCs. The receptors originated from a male donor in good health and CMV-seronegative.

The V and J genes are TRBV29-1 and TRBJ1-1; D is unclear. The germline V and J ends were trimmed by 7 bases and 1 base, with 10 bases remaining between them. The CDR3 totals 12 residues. Germline lookup yields CDR1 SQVTM and CDR2 ANQGSEA. The CDR3 DNA follows: TGCAGCGACATCCGGGGGAACACTGAAGCTTTCTTT. Translating it yields CSDIRGNTEAFF.

The CDR3 loop is CASSLDPQGQPQHF. The CDR3 coding sequence is TGCGCCAGCAGCTTGGACCCTCAGGGCCAGCCCCAGCATTTT. The rearrangement links TRBV5-1 to TRBJ1-5; a possible D gene is TRBD1 (5 bases). The CDR3 loop spans 14 amino acids. Germline CDR1 and CDR2: SGHRS and YFSETQ. Trimming took off 0 bases at V and 7 bases at J, with 11 bases between the two ends.

This clone occurred once. The chain employs TRBV5-1 and TRBJ2-1; 7 bases fit TRBD1. Germline V CDR1 and CDR2: SGHRS, YFSETQ. The CDR3 sequence is 15 residues long. Trimming took 4 bases from V and 8 from J; bases not matched to a gene: 12. CDR3 sequence reads: CASSVPTGVPDEQFF. The CDR3 nucleotides are TGCGCCAGCAGCGTTCCAACAGGGGTCCCTGATGAGCAGTTCTTC.

The chain employs TRBV19 and TRBJ1-2; TRBD1 agrees at 7 bases. This CDR3 is built from 15 residues. Germline values: CDR1 LNHDA, CDR2 SQIVND (reference sequence). With 3 bases clipped from V and 5 bases from J, the junction kept 9 bases outside the gene matches. DNA for the CDR3: TGTGCCAGTAGTATCACCCGACAGGGATTGTATGGCTACACCTTC. Amino acid sequence: CASSITRQGLYGYTF. Full variable domain (remainder filled in from reference TRBV19 and TRBJ1-2): DGGITQSPKYLFRKEGQNVTLSCEQNLNHDAMYWYRQDPGQGLRLIYYSQIVNDFQKGDIAEGYSVSREKKESFPLTVTSAQKNPTAFYLCASSITRQGLYGYTFGSGTRLTVV.

The rearrangement joins TRBV7-2 to TRBJ1-2, with 8 bases identical to TRBD1. The CDR3 has 15 residues. CDR1 and CDR2 from the germline V gene are SGHTA and FQGNSA. Trimming removed 1 base from V and 5 bases from J; junction bases left unmatched: 6. This CDR3 is CASSLGGQGSYGYTF. The CDR3 region has the DNA TGTGCCAGCAGCTTAGGTGGACAGGGCTCGTATGGCTACACCTTC.